The present T cell receptor (beta chain) was sequenced within a study of T cell responses to AZD1222 COVID-19 vaccine. Concerning this clone itself: Its cognate antigen is unknown.

Study-wide results and limits: Epitopes outside B.1.351 and B.1.1.7 mutated regions reportedly drew nearly half of spike TCRs. Scientists sampled the repertoires only once the peak T cell response had passed. It should be noted that donors were predominantly white British and more often female, and clonal diversity was possibly underestimated.

Assay used: immunoSEQ multiplex PCR; TCRdb lists only in-frame clones, some missing. The data contain about 130,000 clones, roughly nine tenths of them singletons. The input for sequencing was peripheral blood, taken on day 0 of AZD1222 vaccination. The TCR sequence derives from an adult in good health.

The CDR3: CASSLGQGADTGELFF. The CDR3 DNA reads as TGCGCCAGCAGCTTGGGACAGGGGGCGGACACCGGGGAGCTGTTTTTT. The chain combines TRBV5-1 with TRBJ2-2, with 10 nucleotides matching TRBD1. From germline, CDR1 is SGHRS and CDR2 YFSETQ. Trimming at V came to 0 bases and at J to 3 bases, leaving 2 bases not matched to a gene. This CDR3 is 16 amino acids long.